This T cell receptor beta chain came from a study of blood T cell repertoires in COVID-19. Measured with immunoSEQ multiplex PCR; TCRdb has only the in-frame clones, and not every one. This sample carries over 200,000 clones, approximately 90% of them seen once, and the ten largest clones take 0.75% to 1%. Germline values: CDR1 LNHDA, CDR2 SQIVND (reference sequence). V dropped 9 bases and J dropped 3; count of bases not matched to a gene: 7. The length of the CDR3 is 13 residues. Only one count was recorded for this clone. The sequenced sample consisted of peripheral blood. The chain couples TRBV19 to TRBJ1-2; 7 bases map to TRBD1. This TCR was sampled from a man in his 60s with COVID-19, enrolled during active disease. CDR3 loop: CASSEGAYYGYTF. CDR3 DNA sequence: TGTGCCAGCAGCGAGGGGGCCTACTATGGCTACACCTTC.